A single sample gave rise to the 9 T cell receptor beta chains below, sequenced in a study of Graves' ophthalmopathy and Graves' hyperthyroidism. The authors amplified TCR beta CDR3 regions from RNA transcripts. Amplification began with first-round RT-PCR using HTBI primers, then second-round multiplex PCR was performed. TCRdb reprocessed the multiplex PCR reads with MiXCR, giving one entry per CDR3 protein. The sample holds around 1.1 million distinct CDR3 sequences, about 35% seen once. Sequenced sample: peripheral blood or thyroid tissue (not recorded which). These receptors were collected from an adult man with Graves' hyperthyroidism.

This clonotype appeared many times. This rearrangement joins TRBV20-1 to TRBJ2-7; 8 nucleotides align to TRBD2. Germline V gene lookup returns CDR1 DFQATT and CDR2 SNEGSKA (reference sequence). Losses at the gene ends were 4 bases for V and 3 bases for J; bases not matched to a gene: 8. This CDR3 contains 14 residues. CDR3 sequence reads: CSATSGSGDYEQYF. DNA for the CDR3: TGCAGTGCTACCAGCGGGAGTGGGGACTACGAGCAGTACTTC.

The chain joins TRBV7-2 to TRBJ1-1; D is uncertain. Germline V gives CDR1 SGHTA, CDR2 FQGNSA. CDR3 size: 15 residues. V was shortened by 5 bases and J by 1 base, with 14 bases between the two germline ends. CDR3 nucleotides: TGTGCCAGCAGCCAAGATGGCGGCTGGAACACTGAAGCTTTCTTT. Amino acid sequence: CASSQDGGWNTEAFF.

This clonotype showed up just a few times. CDR3 DNA: TGCAGCGTTGGGGAGGGGGCTGGGGTCGACGAGCAGTACTTC. Its translation is CSVGEGAGVDEQYF. The chain carries TRBV29-1 and TRBJ2-7; D is tentatively TRBD1 or TRBD2 (7 bases each). V lost 4 bases and J lost 5, with 18 bases in between. There are 14 residues in the CDR3. Per the germline V gene, CDR1 is SQVTM and CDR2 is ANQGSEA.

This clonotype appeared many times. V is TRBV4-1 and J is TRBJ1-3; no clear D. Trimming removed 1 base at V and 0 bases at J, with 4 bases between. The germline V gene encodes CDR1 MGHRA and CDR2 YSYEKL. CDR3 length equals 14 residues. CDR3 sequence: CASSQVYSGNTIYF. CDR3 coding DNA: TGCGCCAGCAGCCAAGTATACTCTGGAAACACCATATATTTT.

This chain's CDR3 is CASSRGAADETQYF. CDR3 nucleotide sequence: TGCGCCAGCAGCCGGGGGGCGGCCGACGAGACCCAGTACTTC. The V and J genes are TRBV5-1 and TRBJ2-5; D might be TRBD2 (7 bases). Looked up from germline, CDR1 is SGHRS and CDR2 is YFSETQ. The V end lost 4 bases, the J end lost 5 bases, and 15 bases lay between the germline ends. The CDR3 extends over 14 amino acids.

This clonotype was detected once. The CDR3 reads CAITLGQLYNSPLHF. CDR3 nucleotides: TGTGCCATCACCCTAGGACAGCTCTATAATTCACCCCTCCACTTT. The rearrangement links TRBV10-3 to TRBJ1-6; maybe TRBD1 (6 bases). The V end was cut by 7 bases, the J end by 3 bases, with 13 bases between. There are 15 residues in the CDR3. Germline assignment: CDR1 ENHRY and CDR2 SYGVKD.

The table lists this clonotype with a few counts. The chain couples TRBV5-1 to TRBJ1-3; no clear D. The germline gives CDR1 SGHRS, CDR2 YFSETQ. With 2 bases removed from V and 7 bases from J, the gap between germline ends came to 13 bases. This CDR3 is 14 amino acids long. The CDR3 sequence: CASSLSSSANTIYF. The DNA of the CDR3 is TGCGCCAGCAGCTTATCGTCCTCCGCTAACACCATATATTTT. The complete variable domain, with remaining parts taken from reference TRBV5-1 and TRBJ1-3, reads KAGVTQTPRYLIKTRGQQVTLSCSPISGHRSVSWYQQTPGQGLQFLFEYFSETQRNKGNFPGRFSGRQFSNSRSEMNVSTLELGDSALYLCASSLSSSANTIYFGEGSWLTVV.

This clonotype was observed a few times. CDR3: CSAISSDEKLFF. In nucleotides, the CDR3 is TGCAGTGCTATCAGCAGTGATGAAAAACTGTTTTTT. V gene TRBV20-1 combines with J gene TRBJ1-4; D gene unclear. CDR3 length equals 12 residues. V dropped 4 bases and J dropped 6 bases, with 9 bases sitting between them. Germline CDR1 and CDR2: DFQATT and SNEGSKA (reference sequence).

This clonotype was picked up many times. The J gene is TRBJ1-4, the V gene TRBV7-9; TRBD1 matches 10 bases. Looked up from germline, CDR1 is SEHNR and CDR2 is FQNEAQ (reference sequence). V was clipped by 5 bases and J by 5 bases; unmatched bases: 5. This CDR3 region has 15 residues. CDR3 loop: CASSPRTGGNEKLFF. The CDR3, as DNA: TGTGCCAGCAGCCCACGGACAGGGGGGAATGAAAAACTGTTTTTT.